The clone carrying this T cell receptor beta chain was counted only a few times. Its antigen is currently unknown. This specimen comes from a study of cytomegalovirus exposure and HLA in healthy donors. General study results and limits: Reported results showed that the classifier diagnosed cytomegalovirus status with high specificity and sensitivity. Compared with the roughly 700-donor mean, an Asian-associated ancestry cluster reportedly had fewer N-insertions, according to a later analysis.

CDR3 length equals 14 residues. With V trimmed by 2 bases and J by 4 bases, 4 bases remained unmatched. Germline CDR1 MNHNY, CDR2 SVGAGI (reference sequence). Use of 60 Vbeta and 13 Jbeta primers characterized the PCR. Original handling: In a later analysis, 70 million to 80 million unique TCR beta chains included roughly 11 million shared by two or more donors. TCRdb's table, derived via immunoSEQ multiplex PCR, lists solely in-frame clones and lacks some. The V and J calls and the clone size are those of that table, but D and trimming were determined from the DNA. The repertoire holds around 91,000 clones, with more than 70% as singletons.

This chain links TRBV6-6 with TRBJ1-2; 7 bases line up with TRBD1. The specimen was PBMCs. This sequence was found in a male donor in good health and CMV-seropositive. CDR3: CASSYKGQFYGYTF. DNA for the CDR3: TGTGCCAGCAGTTACAAGGGACAGTTCTATGGCTACACCTTC.